Below, 22 T cell receptor beta chains from the same sample are listed, as sequenced in a study of blood T cell repertoires in COVID-19. Data came from immunoSEQ multiplex PCR; TCRdb stores just in-frame clones and leaves some out. The repertoire includes under 250,000 clones, 85% to 90% of them detected once, and 11% sits in the top ten. Sequencing was performed on peripheral blood. The receptor source for this set is a man over 45 with COVID-19, enrolled during active disease.

In its sample, this clone was seen once. The chain employs TRBV15 and TRBJ2-1; TRBD1 might be the D (6 bases). The CDR3 contains 15 residues. From germline, CDR1 is LNHNV and CDR2 YYDKDF (reference sequence). The ends were cut back, 1 base at V and 7 bases at J, with 14 bases in the middle. CDR3 nucleotide sequence: TGTGCCACCAGCAGAGGGAGGCTAGGGGGTAATGAGCAGTTCTTC. This codes for CATSRGRLGGNEQFF.

The genes are TRBV27 and TRBJ1-2; TRBD1 matches at 9 bases. CDR1 MNHEY and CDR2 SMNVEV come from the germline V gene (reference sequence). The CDR3 length is 13 residues. With 5 bases clipped from V and 4 bases from J, the junction kept 2 bases outside the gene matches. DNA for the CDR3: TGTGCCAGCAGTCCGGGACAGGGCTATGGCTACACCTTC. Translating gives CASSPGQGYGYTF.

CDR3 sequence (DNA): TGTGCCACCAGTGGAGGTGCAACTAATGAAAAACTGTTTTTT. Protein: CATSGGATNEKLFF. The chain uses TRBV24-1 and TRBJ1-4; D is undetermined. Trimming left V 5 bases short and J 0 bases short, with 6 bases between. This CDR3 is 14 amino acids long. Germline V gene data show CDR1 as KGHDR and CDR2 as SFDVKD.

The chain recombines TRBV9 with TRBJ2-1; 12 bases match TRBD2. Germline values: CDR1 SGDLS, CDR2 YYNGEE. V was clipped by 0 bases and J by 3 bases; unmatched bases: 4. CDR3 length: 17 residues. The CDR3 region is CASSVALAGGYYNEQFF. The CDR3 DNA follows: TGTGCCAGCAGCGTAGCTCTAGCGGGAGGGTACTACAATGAGCAGTTCTTC.

The genes are TRBV27 and TRBJ2-3; D is unresolved. V was clipped by 1 base and J by 0 bases, with 8 bases between them. The CDR3 sequence is 15 residues long. Germline loops: CDR1 MNHEY, CDR2 SMNVEV (reference sequence). CDR3 amino acids: CASSLYSISTDTQYF. As DNA, the CDR3 is TGTGCCAGCAGTTTATATAGCATAAGCACAGATACGCAGTATTTT.

The chain uses TRBV6-5 and TRBJ2-5; 9 nucleotides align to TRBD1. Germline V gene data show CDR1 as MNHEY and CDR2 as SVGAGI. The J segment lost 4 bases and the V segment lost 9 bases, leaving 6 bases of the junction unmatched. CDR3 length: 13 amino acids. The CDR3 nucleotides read TGTGCCAGTACAGGGGGCCCGAGAGAGACCCAGTACTTC. Its protein is CASTGGPRETQYF.

V is TRBV4-2 and J is TRBJ2-1; no reliable D call. CDR1 and CDR2 (germline): LGHNA, YNFKEQ. Trimming removed 4 bases at V and 9 bases at J, with 10 bases between. The CDR3 is 12 residues long. The CDR3 loop is CASSLSRGEQFF. CDR3 coding DNA: TGTGCCAGCAGCCTCTCACGAGGTGAGCAGTTCTTC.

The chain joins TRBV6-5 to TRBJ1-6; 8 nucleotides align to TRBD1. The CDR3 runs 14 residues. Germline CDR1 MNHEY, CDR2 SVGAGI. Trimming took 6 bases from V and 5 from J; bases not matched to a gene: 3. CDR3 amino acids: CASRQGVHNSPLHF. CDR3 bases: TGTGCCAGCAGACAGGGGGTACATAATTCACCCCTCCACTTT.

This chain connects TRBV27 to TRBJ2-7; tentative D call: TRBD2 (5 bases). V lost 5 bases and J lost 5, with 16 bases in between. The CDR3 has 14 amino acids. Per germline, CDR1 MNHEY and CDR2 SMNVEV (reference sequence). The CDR3 loop is CASSTTRGSHEQYF. Written as DNA, the CDR3 is TGTGCCAGCAGTACAACTCGGGGTAGCCACGAGCAGTACTTC.

The V gene is TRBV13, the J gene TRBJ2-3; 14 bases line up with TRBD2. The V gene's germline CDR1 is PRHDT and CDR2 FYEKMQ (reference sequence). This CDR3 comprises 14 residues. The trim removed 5 bases at V and 8 bases at J, leaving 3 bases unmatched. CDR3 sequence reads: CASSPTSGGGTQYF. Written as DNA, the CDR3 is TGTGCCAGCAGCCCGACTAGCGGGGGGGGTACGCAGTATTTT.

The rearrangement joins TRBV7-9 to TRBJ2-5, with unresolved D. Trimming left V 1 base short and J 5 bases short, with 8 bases between. This CDR3 has 13 residues. Per germline, CDR1 SEHNR and CDR2 FQNEAQ (reference sequence). The CDR3 spells CASSLVQSETQYF. The CDR3 DNA follows: TGTGCCAGCAGCTTAGTACAGTCGGAGACCCAGTACTTC.

The rearrangement uses TRBV4-3 and TRBJ2-1, with 8 bases that match TRBD2. Trimming took 1 base from V and 5 from J; bases not matched to a gene: 7. Germline V gene sequence: CDR1 LGHNA, CDR2 YSLEER. The CDR3 runs to 16 residues. The CDR3 here is CASSQGLGLDDNEQFF. CDR3 nucleotides: TGCGCCAGCAGCCAAGGTTTGGGACTAGACGACAATGAGCAGTTCTTC.

The chain joins TRBV7-9 to TRBJ1-1, with D perhaps matching TRBD1 (6 bases). Trimming shortened V by 4 bases and J by 5 bases, and 11 bases separated the two germline ends. The CDR3 is 13 residues long. Per the germline V gene, CDR1 is SEHNR and CDR2 is FQNEAQ (reference sequence). CDR3 sequence: CASSSGQHTEAFF. The CDR3, as DNA: TGTGCCAGCAGCTCTGGACAGCATACTGAAGCTTTCTTT.

CDR3 bases: TGTGCCAGCAGCTTAGTTCTGGGGGGAAACGATGGCTACACCTTC. It translates to CASSLVLGGNDGYTF. This chain links TRBV7-2 with TRBJ1-2; the D gene is possibly TRBD1 (5 bases). Per the germline V gene, CDR1 is SGHTA and CDR2 is FQGNSA. The CDR3 has 15 residues. V shed 1 base and J shed 6 bases, with 15 bases lying between them.

The chain uses TRBV7-3 and TRBJ2-7; maybe TRBD1 (5 bases). This CDR3 region has 15 residues. CDR1 is SGHTA, CDR2 FQGTGA, per germline. Trimming cost V 0 bases and J 7 bases, with 16 bases left between them. CDR3 nucleotide sequence: TGTGCCAGCAGCTTAACTTTCGGGCAGGGATATGAGCAGTACTTC. Protein sequence: CASSLTFGQGYEQYF.

This clone was seen once. This chain connects TRBV7-8 to TRBJ2-5; 9 bases align to TRBD2. This CDR3 is built from 16 residues. Germline V gene data show CDR1 as SGHVS and CDR2 as FQNEAQ. After removal of 5 bases from V and 5 bases from J, the junction contained 12 bases not matched to a gene. DNA of the CDR3: TGTGCCAGCAGCCCGAGCGGGGGGAATAAGAGGGAGACCCAGTACTTC. It translates to CASSPSGGNKRETQYF. Looking up the rest from reference TRBV7-8 and TRBJ2-5 gives the full variable domain: GAGVSQSPRYKVAKRGQDVALRCDPISGHVSLFWYQQALGQGPEFLTYFQNEAQLDKSGLPSDRFFAERPEGSVSTLKIQRTQQEDSAVYLCASSPSGGNKRETQYFGPGTRLLVL.

The chain joins TRBV5-6 to TRBJ1-1; D is unclear. The length of the CDR3 is 17 residues. The germline V gene encodes CDR1 SGHDT and CDR2 YYEEEE. V lost 0 bases and J lost 0, with 15 bases in between. CDR3 nucleotide sequence: TGTGCCAGCAGCTTGGGTTGGGAGCCCCCCCTGAACACTGAAGCTTTCTTT. This gives the protein CASSLGWEPPLNTEAFF.

The count of this clone is one. The chain employs TRBV5-1 and TRBJ2-3, with 9 positions matching TRBD2. J lost 0 bases, V lost 0 bases, and 5 bases had no gene match. The CDR3 extends over 17 amino acids. The V gene's germline CDR1 is SGHRS and CDR2 YFSETQ. The chain's CDR3 is CASSLVLAGASTDTQYF. As DNA, the CDR3 is TGCGCCAGCAGCTTGGTGTTAGCGGGGGCTAGCACAGATACGCAGTATTTT.

The chain is built from TRBV5-8 and TRBJ1-5; D gene ambiguous. CDR1 and CDR2 (germline): SGHTS, YDEGEE. Trimming removed 3 bases at V and 0 bases at J, with 10 bases between. The CDR3 covers 15 residues. The CDR3 protein is CASSSRHLSNQPQHF. CDR3 bases: TGTGCCAGCAGCTCGAGACATCTTAGCAATCAGCCCCAGCATTTT.

The chain couples TRBV5-1 to TRBJ2-7, with 11 bases lining up with TRBD1. CDR1 is SGHRS, CDR2 YFSETQ, per germline. V was clipped by 0 bases and J by 6 bases; unmatched bases: 5. The CDR3 contains 15 residues. The CDR3, as DNA: TGCGCCAGCAGCTTGGCCCGGACAGGGGGCAGCGAGCAGTACTTC. Residues: CASSLARTGGSEQYF.

The rearrangement links TRBV5-1 to TRBJ2-1; 8 bases are a match to TRBD2. The V gene end was trimmed by 1 base and the J gene end by 3 bases; junction bases not matched to a gene: 3. The CDR3 covers 15 residues. The germline V gene encodes CDR1 SGHRS and CDR2 YFSETQ. The CDR3 protein is CASSLSSGRYNEQFF. CDR3 DNA: TGCGCCAGCAGCTTGTCTAGCGGGCGCTACAATGAGCAGTTCTTC.

This clone appeared a few times. This rearrangement joins TRBV12-3 or TRBV12-4 to TRBJ1-6, with TRBD1 identical over 9 bases. V lost 11 bases to trimming and J lost 8 bases; unmatched junction nucleotides: 7. There are 13 residues in the CDR3. The CDR3 sequence is CASLRDRDSPLHF. The CDR3 DNA reads as TGTGCCTCCCTCCGGGACAGGGATTCACCCCTCCACTTT.